This is a list of T cell receptor beta chains from one sample in a study of brain T cells in children with intractable seizures. Clones were sequenced by immunoSEQ multiplex PCR, and TCRdb holds only the in-frame ones, with some missing. This table holds 65,000 to 85,000 clones, just over 90% found once. This material consisted of peripheral blood, taken at surgery. All receptors derive from a boy younger than two with tuberous sclerosis and intractable seizures. Each CDR3 is given with its conserved first and last residue. Clone size is shown for a subset of rows, as once, few, many or a class of expanded clone.

length,size,J,V,CDR3
14,-,TRBJ1-2,TRBV5-6,CASSLGHPNYGYTF
13,once,TRBJ1-2,TRBV6-5,CASRSGTPAGYTF
20,-,TRBJ1-3,TRBV2,CASNVPVGAREANSGNTIYF
16,-,TRBJ2-3,TRBV4-1,CASSQVGGESTDTQYF
16,-,TRBJ2-7,TRBV28,CATTNSQRQYIYEQYF
15,-,TRBJ2-7,TRBV5-1,CASSLIAGGAYEQYF
14,-,TRBJ2-7,TRBV30,CAWSSGTGAYEQYF
11,once,TRBJ1-6,TRBV10-1,CATSGQFTPHF
14,-,TRBJ1-2,TRBV7-9,CASSLVGTVYGYTF
13,-,TRBJ1-2,TRBV5-1,CASSTSGDYGYTF
14,-,TRBJ2-5,TRBV16,CASSQSGEAETQYF
19,once,TRBJ1-6,TRBV10-1,CASSEPKRRTGRENSPLHF
13,-,TRBJ1-1,TRBV27,CASSLSMNTEAFF
15,-,TRBJ2-7,TRBV5-1,CASSGQGRSSYEQYF
17,-,TRBJ2-7,TRBV5-4,CASSPTPETSGSNEQYF
15,-,TRBJ2-7,TRBV5-4,CASSYGTGPSYEQYF
15,-,TRBJ1-5,TRBV5-8,CASSFGQPVDQPQHF
15,-,TRBJ1-5,TRBV7-9,CASSLSVDAVQPQHF
13,-,TRBJ2-1,TRBV24-1,CATSDLSLGEQFF
13,-,TRBJ1-5,TRBV30,CAWGDNYNQPQHF
14,-,TRBJ1-3,TRBV13,CASSLRGSGNTIYF
15,-,TRBJ1-2,TRBV7-9,CASSLSAGKNYGYTF
12,-,TRBJ2-1,TRBV5-1,CASSLEGNEQFF
14,once,TRBJ1-2,TRBV5-6,CASSFGQGDWGYTF
13,-,TRBJ2-7,TRBV2,CASDGDNDYEQYF
15,-,TRBJ2-3,TRBV6-1,CASSEAPRTGNTQYF
14,-,TRBJ2-7,TRBV5-1,CASSSQGKLGEQYF
17,-,TRBJ2-7,TRBV24-1,CATVIRDRGRERYEQYF
16,-,TRBJ2-1,TRBV27,CASSHRLAGAPNEQFF